The following is a TCR beta chain sequence with its context. Original methodology: Researchers report that nucleated cell counts were estimated from reference gene primer amplification. Sequencing was performed with immunoSEQ multiplex PCR; in TCRdb, only in-frame clones are kept and a portion is missing. The DNA gave D and trimming, while V, J and clone size come from that table. This table holds about 240,000 clones, roughly 89% found once. Germline loops: CDR1 SEHNR, CDR2 FQNEAQ (reference sequence). The length of the CDR3 is 13 residues. Trimming removed 2 bases at V and 6 bases at J, with 10 bases between. These data come from a study of blood T cell repertoires in COVID-19. Study at large: Sample material is recorded as cDNA or gDNA derived from T cells, B-cell-depleted T cells, or PBMCs.

For recovered donors of Cohort 3, there were two negative PCRs, clearance, or symptom resolution. The genes are TRBV7-9 and TRBJ1-2; no clear D gene. This sequence originates from a woman in her twenties or thirties who had recovered from COVID-19. Input material: PBMCs or T cells enriched from blood (not recorded which). The CDR3 protein is CASSLNAGHGYTF. Written as DNA, the CDR3 is TGTGCCAGCAGCTTAAACGCGGGCCATGGCTACACCTTC.